This paragraph reports one T cell receptor beta chain. V was trimmed by 1 base and J by 4 bases, leaving 7 bases between them. The CDR3 length is 13 residues. The germline gives CDR1 LNHDA, CDR2 SQIVND (reference sequence). The data were obtained in a study of blood T cell repertoires in COVID-19. Study as a whole: The origin of the acute and convalescent COVID-19 samples was the United States, Italy and Spain.

In the original analysis: How many nucleated cells were present was estimated from reference gene primer amplification. Repertoires were generated with immunoSEQ multiplex PCR, while TCRdb's copy carries only in-frame clones and drops some. Clonal size and the V and J genes are those of that table, whereas D and trimming came from the DNA. The data show some 270,000 clones, roughly 82% seen once. V gene TRBV19 combines with J gene TRBJ1-2; D is unresolved. The material sequenced was peripheral blood. The clonotype comes from an elderly woman with COVID-19, enrolled during active disease. The DNA of the CDR3 is TGTGCCAGTAGTATAGGCGCACGCTATGGCTACACCTTC. It encodes CASSIGARYGYTF.